These 15 T cell receptor beta chains came from one sample sequenced in a study of beta chain features in type 1 diabetes. Expressed TCRB transcripts were sequenced because the isolated RNA had all been reverse transcribed beforehand. The repertoire was sequenced with immunoSEQ multiplex PCR; TCRdb's copy has only in-frame clones and lacks some. The table has 900,000 or so clones, 15% to 20% seen once. The sample was naive CD4+ T cells from blood. The receptor source for this set is a woman under 30 in good health.

This clone occurred a few times. The rearrangement joins TRBV5-1 to TRBJ2-7, with 10 bases lining up with TRBD2. This CDR3 has 15 amino acids. After removal of 1 base from V and 7 bases from J, the junction contained 8 bases not matched to a gene. Germline V gene data show CDR1 as SGHRS and CDR2 as YFSETQ. The CDR3 region has the DNA TGCGCCAGCAGCTTGCCTCTAGCGGGAGTCGATGAGCAGTACTTC. It yields the protein CASSLPLAGVDEQYF.

V gene TRBV11-3 combines with J gene TRBJ2-5; perhaps D is TRBD1 or TRBD2 (5 bases each). CDR3 size: 13 residues. Trimming stripped 6 bases from V and 0 bases from J, with 8 bases between. In germline, CDR1 is SGHNT, CDR2 YENEEA. This CDR3 is CASSGTDQETQYF. The CDR3 DNA reads TGTGCCAGCAGTGGGACGGACCAAGAGACCCAGTACTTC. The full variable domain, with the rest looked up from reference TRBV11-3 and TRBJ2-5, is EAGVVQSPRYKIIEKKQPVAFWCNPISGHNTLYWYLQNLGQGPELLIRYENEEAVDDSQLPKDRFSAERLKGVDSTLKIQPAELGDSAVYLCASSGTDQETQYFGPGTRLLVL.

J is TRBJ2-7 and V is TRBV11-2, with D uncertain. V was trimmed by 7 bases and J by 0 bases, leaving 7 bases between them. CDR1 and CDR2 (germline): SGHAT, FQNNGV. The CDR3 sequence is 12 residues long. This CDR3 reads CASNQNSYEQYF. DNA of the CDR3: TGTGCCAGCAATCAAAACTCCTACGAGCAGTACTTC.

This clone has just a few counts. The chain uses TRBV4-2 and TRBJ2-1, with TRBD1 matching over 7 bases. Trimming took 0 bases from V and 7 from J; bases not matched to a gene: 12. Looked up from germline, CDR1 is LGHNA and CDR2 is YNFKEQ. CDR3 length: 17 amino acids. The CDR3 DNA is TGTGCCAGCAGCCAAGATTTGGTAGACAGGGTATGGAATGAGCAGTTCTTC. Protein product: CASSQDLVDRVWNEQFF.

The V and J genes are TRBV28 and TRBJ1-5; 9 bases are a match to TRBD1. Per the germline V gene, CDR1 is MDHEN and CDR2 is SYDVKM. This CDR3 is built from 17 residues. With V trimmed by 3 bases and J by 2 bases, 8 bases remained unmatched. CDR3 sequence: CASSLLTGGHGNQPQHF. CDR3 coding DNA: TGTGCCAGCAGTTTGCTTACAGGGGGCCACGGCAATCAGCCCCAGCATTTT. Variable domain in full (rest from reference TRBV28 and TRBJ1-5): DVKVTQSSRYLVKRTGEKVFLECVQDMDHENMFWYRQDPGLGLRLIYFSYDVKMKEKGDIPEGYSVSREKKERFSLILESASTNQTSMYLCASSLLTGGHGNQPQHFGDGTRLSIL.

This clone was detected a few times. The chain is built from TRBV7-2 and TRBJ2-7; the match to TRBD1 covers 7 bases. The length of the CDR3 is 16 residues. CDR1 and CDR2 (germline): SGHTA, FQGNSA. The J segment lost 0 bases and the V segment lost 5 bases, leaving 10 bases of the junction unmatched. The CDR3 DNA follows: TGTGCCAGCAGCCTAGGGGGCGGTGCAAGCTCCTACGAGCAGTACTTC. Translation gives CASSLGGGASSYEQYF.

The CDR3 region has the DNA TGTGCCAGCAGCCAACGCGGACAGGGCAGCTATGGCTACACCTTC. Protein sequence: CASSQRGQGSYGYTF. The chain uses TRBV4-2 and TRBJ1-2, with 8 bases that match TRBD1. The germline gives CDR1 LGHNA, CDR2 YNFKEQ. Germline trimming cut 2 bases from V and 4 bases from J; bases unmatched to any gene: 6. There are 15 residues in the CDR3.

The chain joins TRBV6-5 to TRBJ2-3; D remains ambiguous. The CDR3 has 12 amino acids. The germline CDR1 and CDR2 sequences are MNHEY and SVGAGI. The V end lost 7 bases, the J end lost 4 bases, and 9 bases lay between the germline ends. In nucleotides, the CDR3 is TGTGCCAGCACCCCGGGCCCAGATACGCAGTATTTT. This sequence encodes CASTPGPDTQYF.

This clone has only a few counts. The DNA of the CDR3 is TGTGCCAGCAGCGGGGCCGGACAGCGGCGAACTGAAGCTTTCTTT. Amino acid sequence: CASSGAGQRRTEAFF. This sequence joins TRBV6-5 and TRBJ1-1; tentatively, D is TRBD1 (6 bases). Per germline, CDR1 MNHEY and CDR2 SVGAGI. V shed 6 bases and J shed 5 bases, with 19 bases lying between them. This CDR3 comprises 15 residues.

This clone came up a few times. V usage is TRBV6-5 and J usage is TRBJ1-5; D is perhaps TRBD1 (5 bases). Trimming pared 5 bases from V and 5 bases from J, leaving 7 bases between. In germline, CDR1 is MNHEY, CDR2 SVGAGI. This CDR3 is 12 amino acids long. CDR3 nucleotides: TGTGCCAGCAGTCGAGGGGATCAGCCCCAGCATTTT. Translated: CASSRGDQPQHF.

This clone was detected a few times. V is TRBV29-1 and J is TRBJ2-3, with 8 bases matching TRBD2. The germline V gene encodes CDR1 SQVTM and CDR2 ANQGSEA. This CDR3 region has 14 residues. This CDR3 is CSSWGTRSTDTQYF. The CDR3 DNA sequence: TGCAGTTCTTGGGGGACTAGGTCGACAGATACGCAGTATTTT.

The rearrangement uses TRBV10-3 and TRBJ1-2; D is ambiguous. Trimming pared 10 bases from V and 2 bases from J, leaving 11 bases between. In germline, CDR1 is ENHRY, CDR2 SYGVKD. CDR3 size: 12 residues. The CDR3 DNA reads TGTGCCACCCTAAGAAGCAACTATGGCTACACCTTC. Its protein product is CATLRSNYGYTF.

This clone has more than one count but fewer than ten. The V call is TRBV7-8, the J call TRBJ2-1, with 8 bases matching TRBD2. The J segment lost 4 bases and the V segment lost 3 bases, leaving 5 bases of the junction unmatched. Germline values: CDR1 SGHVS, CDR2 FQNEAQ. This CDR3 comprises 15 residues. CDR3 residues: CASSFGVAGYNEQFF. CDR3 in DNA: TGTGCCAGCAGCTTCGGGGTAGCGGGATACAATGAGCAGTTCTTC.

This clone was seen a few times. The chain joins TRBV20-1 to TRBJ2-5, with D perhaps matching TRBD1 (6 bases). Germline V gene lookup returns CDR1 DFQATT and CDR2 SNEGSKA (reference sequence). The ends were cut back, 4 bases at V and 6 bases at J, with 9 bases in the middle. This CDR3 is 11 amino acids long. As DNA, the CDR3 is TGCAGTGCTAACAGGGAAAAGACCCAGTACTTC. Protein: CSANREKTQYF.

As to this clone: Other DNA sequences from this sample encode an identical CDR3 as well. J is TRBJ2-6 and V is TRBV28; D gene unclear. Between the trimmed V and J ends, which lost 5 bases and 4 bases, there was a span of 9 bases. This CDR3 contains 14 residues. In germline, CDR1 is MDHEN, CDR2 SYDVKM. As DNA, the CDR3 is TGTGCCAGCAGTGCCCCTTCCGGGGCCAACGTCCTGACTTTC. It yields the protein CASSAPSGANVLTF.